This record concerns one TCR beta chain sequence. No cognate antigen has been identified for it. The sample holds no much larger clone one base away, and base qualities are not on file. The germline ends are 9 bases apart after V is trimmed by 2 bases and J by 4 bases. Looking up the germline V gene (reference sequence) yields CDR1 LGHDT and CDR2 YNNKEL. From the cysteine up to the phenylalanine, the CDR3 has a length of 14 residues. Here the CDR3 DNA is all that survives: 42 bases in frame from base 1. The library was built by means of 5' RACE. The instrument was a NextSeq 500. Unique molecular identifiers were attached to individual cDNA molecules in the TCR library protocol so that sequencing error and PCR bias could be corrected. Both TCR alpha and beta chains were sequenced, and tight co-correlation was observed between alpha and beta sequence abundances in each sample. On the authors' methods: V gene, J gene and CDR3 annotation of TCR sequences was performed with Decombinator V4. TCRs were defined as expanded if a significant change between any two time points was detected under a Poisson model with p below 0.0001. Abundances of TCRs were expressed as counts per million after normalisation to the total number of TCRs sequenced in each sample. TRAV1-2 paired with TRAJ12, TRAJ20 or TRAJ33 defined MAIT TCRs, while TRAV10 paired with TRAJ18 defined iNKT TCRs. VDJdb, accessed 1 November 2021, was searched for CMV, EBV and SARS-CoV-2 annotated TCRs, with TCRs annotated for multiple antigens excluded. TCRdb reprocessing: public reads trimmed at Q25 with fastp, clones called with MiXCR, in-frame beta chains kept. Entries are consolidated by CDR3 protein sequence, retaining the most common genes and DNA. TCRdb assigned the V and J calls; the authors' analysis was not used. The sample contains 85,000 to 90,000 distinct CDR3 sequences, about 14% of them found a single time. About 0.59% of the sample comes from the top ten.

The sample originates from a study of early T cells in non-severe SARS-CoV-2 infection (dated by TCRdb to 2020 to 2023). Concerning the study at large: Because TCR sequencing was done on bulk RNA from unsorted whole blood, the alpha and beta chains could not be paired.

This was a case-control study nested in a cohort of healthcare workers in London, UK, who had nasopharyngeal swab PCR tests and blood samples taken every week. Healthcare workers were enrolled in the week of the UK lockdown, from 23 to 31 March 2020, and were followed every week for up to 16 weeks. Results the study describes overall, beyond this receptor: VDJdb matching was skewed toward anti-spike CD8 responses, so virus-specific expansions were likely underestimated and private and CD4 specificities were missed.

The receptor's source is an adult who was a healthcare worker with PCR-confirmed SARS-CoV-2 infection or an uninfected control (not recorded which). The specimen was whole blood. The V gene is TRBV3-1 and the J gene is TRBJ1-5; the D segment cannot be called with confidence. CDR3 sequence: CASSQTSINQPQHF. In nucleotides, the sequence is TGTGCCAGCAGCCAAACCAGCATAAATCAGCCCCAGCATTTT.